What follows are 6 T cell receptor beta chains derived from one specimen sequenced in a study of shared clonotypes between healthy human individuals. The method was immunoSEQ multiplex PCR; TCRdb's version includes in-frame clones alone and lacks a portion of them. The sample contains over a million clones, approximately 80% of which appear only once. The specimen was memory CD4+ T cells from PBMCs. The sample's subset: CD45RA-negative fraction. The source of these receptors is a man aged 18 to 29 in good health. Some clones in this sample may be carry-over from other donors' samples.

The V gene is TRBV27, the J gene TRBJ2-7; 7 bases fit TRBD2. Germline V gene lookup returns CDR1 MNHEY and CDR2 SMNVEV (reference sequence). The trim removed 3 bases at V and 3 bases at J, leaving 11 bases unmatched. CDR3 size: 16 residues. The DNA for the CDR3 is TGTGCCAGCAGTTTCAGTTTCGGCGGGAGCCTCTACGAGCAGTACTTC. Its translation is CASSFSFGGSLYEQYF.

The rearrangement joins TRBV11-3 to TRBJ2-1; perhaps D is TRBD1 or TRBD2 (5 bases each). Germline V gene lookup returns CDR1 SGHNT and CDR2 YENEEA. V was shortened by 2 bases and J by 8 bases, with 13 bases between the two germline ends. This CDR3 region has 14 residues. In nucleotides, the CDR3 is TGTGCCAGCAGCTTAAGGGGCAGAGGGGATGAGCAGTTCTTC. Translated: CASSLRGRGDEQFF. The full variable domain, in which reference TRBV11-3 and TRBJ2-1 provide the parts outside the CDR3, is EAGVVQSPRYKIIEKKQPVAFWCNPISGHNTLYWYLQNLGQGPELLIRYENEEAVDDSQLPKDRFSAERLKGVDSTLKIQPAELGDSAVYLCASSLRGRGDEQFFGPGTRLTVL.

V and J are TRBV11-2 and TRBJ2-3; no firm D call. V lost 3 bases and J lost 2, with 12 bases in between. CDR1 and CDR2 from the germline V gene are SGHAT and FQNNGV. This CDR3 contains 15 residues. The CDR3 region has the DNA TGTGCCAGCAGCTTTAGCCAAATTAACACAGATACGCAGTATTTT. Its protein is CASSFSQINTDTQYF.

The chain is built from TRBV28 and TRBJ2-1, with a possible D match to TRBD2 (6 bases). The germline V and J ends were trimmed by 0 bases and 5 bases, with 8 bases remaining between them. Germline CDR1 MDHEN, CDR2 SYDVKM. This CDR3 has 14 residues. The CDR3 nucleotides read TGTGCCAGCAGTTTATGGGTAGCGGACAATGAGCAGTTCTTC. Translation gives CASSLWVADNEQFF. Full variable domain (outside the CDR3, taken from reference TRBV28 and TRBJ2-1): DVKVTQSSRYLVKRTGEKVFLECVQDMDHENMFWYRQDPGLGLRLIYFSYDVKMKEKGDIPEGYSVSREKKERFSLILESASTNQTSMYLCASSLWVADNEQFFGPGTRLTVL.

The rearrangement links TRBV18 to TRBJ2-7; perhaps TRBD2 as D (7 bases). The CDR3 runs 15 residues. Between the trimmed V and J ends, which lost 2 bases and 2 bases, there was a span of 13 bases. The germline V gene encodes CDR1 KGHSH and CDR2 LQKENI. The DNA of the CDR3 is TGTGCCAGCTCACCAGGGGGGGCGCGGACCTACGAGCAGTACTTC. This sequence encodes CASSPGGARTYEQYF.

There are a few counts of this clone. V is TRBV11-2 and J is TRBJ2-7; D could derive from TRBD1 or TRBD2 (5 bases each). Trimming took 4 bases from V and 6 from J, leaving 16 bases between them. CDR1 and CDR2 from the germline V gene are SGHAT and FQNNGV. The length of the CDR3 is 14 residues. In nucleotides, the CDR3 is TGTGCCAGCAGCTCGGTCCGAGTGGGACGCGAGCAGTACTTC. It is translated as CASSSVRVGREQYF.